This T cell receptor beta chain was captured by sequencing in a study of blood T cell repertoires in COVID-19. The data were produced by immunoSEQ multiplex PCR, yet TCRdb's version contains in-frame clones alone and is incomplete. The sample includes over 200,000 clones, 70% to 90% of them seen just once. Only one count was recorded for this clone. J gave up 1 base and V 4 bases, and 11 bases lay outside the gene matches. Germline lookup yields CDR1 KGHDR and CDR2 SFDVKD. This CDR3 spans 20 amino acids. Source material: PBMCs or T cells enriched from blood (not recorded which). The clonotype originates from a man aged 25 to 40 who had recovered from COVID-19. The chain links TRBV24-1 to TRBJ2-1; 14 nucleotides match TRBD2. In DNA form, the CDR3 reads TGTGCCACCAGTGACCCCGCCGGGACTAGCGGGAGTCGGTCCTACAATGAGCAGTTCTTC. Translation gives CATSDPAGTSGSRSYNEQFF.